This T cell receptor (beta chain) derives from a study of CD8+CD57+ T cells in acquired aplastic anemia. In the study overall: CD4+ and CD8+ cells, once sorted, gave DNA averaging about 3 ug.

Notes on the study in general: Around 27 was the count of CD8+ CDR3 sequences that patients shared with controls.

At least ten counts were recorded for this clonotype. The target antigen is unknown. The V gene's germline CDR1 is SNHLY and CDR2 FYNNEI. The CDR3 contains 15 residues. V gave up 7 bases and J gave up 0 bases, with 13 bases separating them. It was genomic DNA that served as the template for profiling TCR beta VDJ and CDR3. TCRdb re-derived calls from the reads in MiXCR, one entry per CDR3 protein. This sample has roughly 200,000 distinct CDR3 sequences, with 50% to 65% found just once. CD8+CD57+ cell expansion, shown by flow cytometry, had occurred in the patients selected for sequencing. Sequenced: sorted CD4+, CD8+, or CD8+CD57+ T cells (not recorded which) from PBMCs. The J gene is TRBJ1-5, the V gene TRBV2; D may be TRBD1 (5 bases). This TCR came from a human donor with aplastic anemia. The CDR3 region has the DNA TGTGCCAGCACAGTGTCAGGGACTAGCAATCAGCCCCAGCATTTT. Encoded protein: CASTVSGTSNQPQHF. Variable domain in full (rest from reference TRBV2 and TRBJ1-5): EPEVTQTPSHQVTQMGQEVILRCVPISNHLYFYWYRQILGQKVEFLVSFYNNEISEKSEIFDDQFSVERPDGSNFTLKIRSTKLEDSAMYFCASTVSGTSNQPQHFGDGTRLSIL.